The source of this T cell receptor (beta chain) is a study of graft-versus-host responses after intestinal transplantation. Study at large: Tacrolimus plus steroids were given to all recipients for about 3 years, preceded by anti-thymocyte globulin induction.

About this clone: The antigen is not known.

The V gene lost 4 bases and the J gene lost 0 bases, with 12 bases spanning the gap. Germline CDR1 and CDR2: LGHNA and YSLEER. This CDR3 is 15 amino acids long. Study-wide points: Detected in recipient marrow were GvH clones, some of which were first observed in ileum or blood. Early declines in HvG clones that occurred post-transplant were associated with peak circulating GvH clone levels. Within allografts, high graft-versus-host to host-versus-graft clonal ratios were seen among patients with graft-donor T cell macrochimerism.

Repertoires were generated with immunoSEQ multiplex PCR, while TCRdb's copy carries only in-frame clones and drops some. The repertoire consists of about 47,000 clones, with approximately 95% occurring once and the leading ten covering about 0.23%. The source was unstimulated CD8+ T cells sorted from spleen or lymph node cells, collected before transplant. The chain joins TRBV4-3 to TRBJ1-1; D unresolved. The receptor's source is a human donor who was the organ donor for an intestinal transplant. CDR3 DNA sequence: TGCGCCAGCAGCCTTTATAGGCAGATGAACACTGAAGCTTTCTTT. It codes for CASSLYRQMNTEAFF.